This T cell receptor (beta chain) was captured by sequencing in a study of shared clonotypes between healthy human individuals. Germline V gives CDR1 MNHEY, CDR2 SVGAGI. Unmatched junction bases numbered 6, after V lost 6 bases and J lost 3 bases. The CDR3 spans 15 residues. Data came from immunoSEQ multiplex PCR; TCRdb stores just in-frame clones and leaves some out. The repertoire has some 2,100,000 clones, approximately 94% of them found once; the top ten carry 0.1% to 0.15%. This TCR came from a man aged 18 to 30 in good health. The chain couples TRBV6-5 to TRBJ2-1; 9 bases match TRBD2. The sequenced material came from naive CD4+ T cells sorted from blood. Subset of the sample: CD45RA+ positively selected. The CDR3 here is CASSPGLAYYNEQFF. For the CDR3, the DNA is TGTGCCAGCAGCCCCGGACTAGCGTACTACAATGAGCAGTTCTTC.